This T cell receptor beta chain was documented in a study of T cell changes during pregnancy in multiple sclerosis. Produced via immunoSEQ multiplex PCR; TCRdb's table is partial and in-frame only. The table shows roughly 48,000 clones, with 88% occurring only once. This clone was detected a few times. V lost 5 bases to trimming and J lost 2 bases, with 15 bases between them. The CDR3 length is 15 residues. Germline V gene sequence: CDR1 MNHEY, CDR2 SVGAGI. The sequence was collected from a female donor with multiple sclerosis, enrolled in a pregnancy study. Here the sequenced sample was CD4+ T cells from peripheral blood mononuclear cells, taken in the second trimester of pregnancy. The chain is built from TRBV6-5 and TRBJ2-5, with D possibly being TRBD1 (6 bases). CDR3 protein: CASSPRQVRQETQYF. The CDR3 coding sequence is TGTGCCAGCAGTCCGCGACAGGTACGACAAGAGACCCAGTACTTC.